This record looks at one TCR beta chain sequence and its context. This clone was observed a few times. The antigen it recognizes is unknown. No quality values exist for individual bases; no much larger clone is one base distant. The cohort consisted of 600 or so healthy bone marrow donors. At the time of sampling, every cohort member was nominally healthy, though immune exposures that went unrecorded were likely present. The donor tested CMV seropositive and was one of the 289 seropositive cohort members. A peripheral blood sample was collected from each donor, and TCR beta sequencing was performed on peripheral blood mononuclear cells. Genomic DNA extraction from the blood cell samples was performed with the Qiagen DNeasy Blood Extraction Kit. The data belong to a study of cytomegalovirus exposure and HLA in healthy donors (TCRdb year 2017). As for the study more broadly: An earlier analysis of several hundred of the donors reported approximately 300 Gb of sequence data and 95 million to 130 million unique TCR beta sequences obtained from about 179 million T cells. All discovery cohort repertoires had been generated using a single sequencing platform. Among about 360 genotyped donors of the cohort, an average of about 240,000 unique TCR beta nucleotide sequences were sequenced per donor, roughly 20% of them non-productive. Donor age, sex, ethnicity and CMV serostatus were compiled together with the repertoire data. To study patterns of TCR occurrence, a later analysis re-analyzed previously published TCR beta repertoires from 700 or so donors and added high-resolution HLA genotyping. Besides the first cohort of approximately 670 subjects, a separate validation cohort made up of 120 different subjects was used. HLA typing included class I and class II loci at four-digit resolution. An early release that covered about 600 HLA-typed donors contained 250 to 350 gigabases of sequencing data and roughly 84 million unique TCR sequences. The study combined high-throughput TCR immunosequencing, statistical association of individual TCRs with disease status, and machine learning to predict cytomegalovirus infection status. The study profiled the T cell repertoires of under 850 subjects by immunosequencing and related them to cytomegalovirus serostatus. To decide whether each TCR beta V gene segment behaved as functional or pseudogenic, an earlier analysis of some 580 of the donors relied on high-throughput TCR beta sequencing. The later analysis used no new phenotypic data to find candidate immune exposures, relying instead on TCR beta sequences and their occurrence across donors. A later genetic analysis took genome-wide SNP genotypes for about three fifths of the 666 donors and used that subset as a discovery cohort. The number of donors typed differed by locus, with about 629-630 for A, B, C, DRB1 and DQB1, around 500 for DQA1, approximately 580 for DPA1, and around 430 for DPB1. The study was designed to test whether signatures of past pathogen exposure could be identified by cataloging public T cell receptors. Of the roughly 410 genotyped donors, less than 90% were placed in the genetic ancestry cluster associated with self-reported Caucasian donors. Roughly 5 DR-DQ haplotypes were treated as single units for association and clustering because of strong linkage in the cohort.

From the cysteine up to the phenylalanine, the CDR3 has a length of 14 residues. Kept here is only the CDR3 DNA, which spans 42 bases and is read in frame from base 1. Compared with germline, V lacks 0 bases and J lacks 6 bases; bases without a gene match: 0. CDR1 SGHRS and CDR2 YFSETQ were looked up in the germline V gene. The library came from the immunoSEQ multiplex PCR assay. A mixture of 60 forward primers for TCR Vbeta segments and 13 reverse primers for TCR Jbeta segments was used in the multiplex PCR. The CDR3 region of rearranged TCR beta genes was amplified from genomic DNA with a multiplex PCR assay. On the Illumina HiSeq System, the amplified TCR beta libraries were sequenced as 87-base-pair reads. Concerning the study's data processing: A later analysis tallied around 87 million unique TCR beta chains across the 650 to 750 repertoires, and approximately 12 million of those chains were shared by two or more donors. Raw reads were error-corrected and collapsed into unique sequences with a nearest-neighbor algorithm that merged closely related sequences to remove PCR and sequencing errors. To assign V, D and J gene segments, CDR3 sequences were aligned to IMGT reference sequences. For a sequence to be retained, at least a six-nucleotide match to both a V gene segment and a J gene segment was required. Rearrangements were called productive when the CDR3 lacked stop codons and stayed in frame with V and J; all others were non-productive. CDR3 was defined by IMGT convention, running from the second conserved V-encoded cysteine to the conserved J-encoded phenylalanine. The earlier analysis of some 550 of the donors excluded any sequence lacking an unambiguous match to a single V gene segment. In an earlier analysis of 450 to 700 of the donors, V segments were called functional above 56.7% productive rearrangements and were called segregating when the between-donor standard deviation exceeded 5%. A statistical classification framework was built to diagnose cytomegalovirus status from the catalog of TCR beta chain sequences. V and J gene assignment, in a later analysis, came from comparing TCR nucleotide sequences with IMGT/GENE-DB human TR gene sequences. Using the TCRdist pipeline, a later analysis assigned CDR3 sequences along with most-parsimonious VDJ recombination scenarios. In a later analysis, each TCR beta chain was defined by its CDR3 amino acid sequence together with its V-gene family, and reads without a unique V-gene family were excluded. As a way to deal with suspected cross-contamination and a sequencing artifact, a later analysis dropped nearly 600 nucleotide sequences that were highly shared and had low generation probability. In a later analysis, a clonal expansion index was calculated for each public chain from normalized within-repertoire ranks of inferred template counts. In a later analysis, generation probabilities were computed using a VDJ recombination model fitted to out-of-frame rearrangements, and the results were checked against IGoR. A later analysis scored TCR-TCR, TCR-HLA and TCR-CMV co-occurrence with hypergeometric tests, applying a repertoire-size bias correction to TCR pairs. A later analysis estimated false discovery rates by permuting HLA or CMV assignments 20 times. In a later analysis, co-occurring TCRs were grouped using DBSCAN, with TCRdist sequence similarity added in when clustering inside HLA-allele-positive subsets. Repertoires with fewer than 30,000 or more than 120,000 public chains were left out of co-occurrence clustering, as were five repertoires with anomalous nucleotide sharing. Drawn from immuneACCESS, this table holds only the in-frame rearrangements with V and J called that TCRdb kept. Clones are partly lost; checked studies trace under half to an unresolved V gene and leave the rest unexplained. That table furnishes V, J and clone size, whereas the DNA furnished D and trimming. For this sample there are about 110,000 clones; roughly 80% appear just once. The ten largest clones capture approximately 23% of the sample.

The investigation overall reported the following: Some 15 rarely observed V segments, including chromosome 9 orphons, were excluded from the earlier analysis of several hundred of the donors because counts were too low. The cohort was sequenced for TCR beta chains only, and without alpha or paired-chain data the features that could be detected were limited. Most CMV-associated TCR beta chains appeared to be HLA-restricted in a later analysis, and the HLA associations seemed to be driven largely by CMV exposure. The classifier was reported to diagnose cytomegalovirus status with high specificity and sensitivity in both the original and validation cohorts. Linkage disequilibrium might explain the correlated functional status among segregating V segments, but an unknown experimental factor could not be ruled out. Compared with the roughly 700-donor mean, donors in an Asian-associated ancestry cluster had fewer N-insertions in productive TCRs, according to a later genetic analysis. In vitro tests confirmed that three of the cytomegalovirus-associated TCR beta chains recognize cytomegalovirus antigens. Some IMGT-functional V segments, including TRBV6-2 and TRBV6-3, could not be distinguished by the 87-base-pair reads and were therefore excluded. A further reported finding was that TCR beta sequences accurately predicted the HLA-A and HLA-B alleles for most subjects in the first cohort. For the cohort, immune exposure information was limited to CMV serostatus. In a later analysis, HLA-associated TCR beta chains showed more clonal expansion and lower generation probabilities than non-associated chains that were equally common. Across donors, most TCR sequences were observed very rarely, whereas some public TCRs were present in many individuals. In an earlier analysis of 587 of the donors, most TCR beta V segments appeared in productive rearrangements about 87% or about 30% of the time, broadly matching IMGT annotations. Because some donors lacked HLA typing at each locus, the association tests relied only on the typed subset. In the study, 150 to 200 TCR beta chains were listed as associated with cytomegalovirus. According to a later analysis, TCR association rates differed among HLA loci, with DRB1 alleles showing the most associated TCRs and HLA-C alleles showing the fewest. The presence/absence analyses assumed that sequencing depth was roughly uniform across donors, and that assumption may not be true. It was suggested by the authors that the approach could potentially be generalized to other disease states and immunological phenotypes. A cluster of highly shared sequence variants was judged likely to be a technical artifact of the sequencing pipeline. A later analysis reported that several top co-occurrence clusters appeared linked to parvovirus B19, influenza, CMV and Epstein-Barr virus. In a later analysis, 16,951 TCR beta sequences were associated with specific HLA alleles at a false discovery rate of 0.05. Strong co-occurrence of HLA alleles, especially DR and DQ, made assigning TCR associations to individual alleles difficult. V-gene and J-gene trimming of TCR beta chains was associated with a missense DCLRE1C variant in a later genetic analysis, and the association was replicated in an independent cohort.

This clonotype was sampled from a young man in good health and CMV-seropositive. This receptor chain uses TRBV5-1 and TRBJ1-4; a stretch of 9 junction bases matches TRBD1. Sequencing used PBMCs. This receptor carries the CDR3 CASSLGTGDEKLFF. The nucleotides read TGCGCCAGCAGCTTGGGGACAGGGGATGAAAAACTGTTTTTT.